This T cell receptor beta chain was identified in a study of PD-L1 blockade in urothelial cancer. Across the whole study: About 90% of the roughly 29 patients were men who had bladder-origin urothelial cancer. A median roughly 140,000 T cells were found in blood samples.

As for time point: pretreatment peripheral blood. The patients had locally advanced or metastatic urothelial carcinoma. Sequencing used immunoSEQ multiplex PCR; TCRdb keeps in-frame clones, though not all of them. This sample has around 130,000 clones, with about 88% found just once. The sequences come from PBMCs, collected around atezolizumab (anti-PD-L1) treatment. The clonotype was recovered from a man in his fifties with urothelial cancer.

In nucleotides, the CDR3 is TGTGCCAGCAGTTCGGGACTAGCGGTTAGCACAGATACGCAGTATTTT. This codes for CASSSGLAVSTDTQYF. The chain employs TRBV7-9 and TRBJ2-3, with 11 bases matching TRBD2. The CDR3 consists of 16 residues. Unmatched junction bases numbered 5, after V lost 6 bases and J lost 0 bases. Germline CDR1 reads SEHNR; CDR2 reads FQNEAQ (reference sequence).